The 20 T cell receptor beta chains presented below share a single source sample, sequenced in a study of long-term antiretroviral therapy in people with HIV. A v3.0 immunoSEQ assay was performed at survey level. Measured with immunoSEQ multiplex PCR; TCRdb has only the in-frame clones, and not every one. Among some 29,000 clones listed, about 87% were seen once. The sequenced sample was unsorted PBMCs, obtained 3.2 years before starting antiretroviral therapy. These receptors were collected from a man in his forties or fifties with HIV.

This sequence joins TRBV19 and TRBJ2-7, with unresolved D. CDR3 length: 16 amino acids. The V end was cut by 0 bases, the J end by 4 bases, with 16 bases between. CDR1 is LNHDA and CDR2 is SQIVND in the germline V gene (reference sequence). The CDR3 coding sequence is TGTGCCAGTAGTATAGATACCGAACAGCCAAGATACGAGCAGTACTTC. The encoded protein is CASSIDTEQPRYEQYF.

This clone has only a few counts. CDR3 sequence: CASSLGNEQFF. The CDR3 coding sequence is TGTGCCAGCAGCTTAGGGAATGAGCAGTTCTTC. V and J are TRBV7-3 and TRBJ2-1, with no clear D. Per the germline V gene, CDR1 is SGHTA and CDR2 is FQGTGA. Trimming took off 2 bases at V and 7 bases at J, with 3 bases between the two ends. The CDR3 spans 11 residues.

This clone was found once. The rearrangement links TRBV29-1 to TRBJ2-3; 12 bases are shared with TRBD2. The V and J ends lost 3 bases and 4 bases, in that order; junction bases with no gene match: 14. This CDR3 comprises 18 residues. Germline V lookup: CDR1 SQVTM, CDR2 ANQGSEA. CDR3 protein: CSVEREPRTSGISDTQYF. In DNA, the CDR3 is TGCAGCGTTGAGCGAGAACCGAGGACTAGCGGGATCTCAGATACGCAGTATTTT.

The chain is built from TRBV5-4 and TRBJ2-7; 11 nucleotides agree with TRBD2. The CDR3 is 16 residues long. Per the germline V gene, CDR1 is SGHNT and CDR2 is YYREEE (reference sequence). Unmatched junction bases numbered 4, after V lost 2 bases and J lost 0 bases. CDR3 loop: CASSFGTSGYSYEQYF. The CDR3 DNA sequence: TGTGCCAGCAGCTTTGGGACTAGCGGATACTCCTACGAGCAGTACTTC.

The rearrangement joins TRBV5-1 to TRBJ1-4; unclear D gene. CDR3 length: 14 residues. V lost 0 bases and J 7 bases, leaving 10 bases between the germline ends. Per the germline V gene, CDR1 is SGHRS and CDR2 is YFSETQ. CDR3 sequence: CASSLGPRGEKLFF. The CDR3 coding sequence is TGCGCCAGCAGCTTGGGGCCACGGGGTGAAAAACTGTTTTTT.

The V call is TRBV7-3, the J call TRBJ2-2; the match to TRBD2 covers 14 bases. This CDR3 has 21 amino acids. Trimming at V came to 5 bases and at J to 5 bases, leaving 19 bases not matched to a gene. The V gene's germline CDR1 is SGHTA and CDR2 FQGTGA. The DNA of the CDR3 is TGTGCCAGCAGCCCCGCGGGGGGCATAGGACTAGCGGGAGGTAGTACCGGGGAGCTGTTTTTT. This sequence encodes CASSPAGGIGLAGGSTGELFF.

This sequence joins TRBV7-8 and TRBJ2-7; weak D call: TRBD1 (6 bases). This CDR3 has 15 residues. V lost 1 base and J 3 bases, leaving 13 bases between the germline ends. The germline CDR1 and CDR2 sequences are SGHVS and FQNEAQ. CDR3 nucleotides: TGTGCCAGCAGCTTAGACCGGGACATGAGCTACGAGCAGTACTTC. It encodes CASSLDRDMSYEQYF.

The chain uses TRBV5-1 and TRBJ2-5; 8 bases line up with TRBD1. Germline assignment: CDR1 SGHRS and CDR2 YFSETQ. This CDR3 is built from 15 residues. V shed 1 base, J shed 3 bases, and the junction held 5 bases outside the gene matches. CDR3 bases: TGCGCCAGCAGCTTGTTGCCACAGGGGGAAGAGACCCAGTACTTC. Translation gives CASSLLPQGEETQYF.

This clone showed up just a few times. This chain uses TRBV7-9 with TRBJ1-2, with D hard to call. V was shortened by 0 bases and J by 8 bases, with 10 bases between the two germline ends. The CDR3 is 13 residues long. Germline CDR1 reads SEHNR; CDR2 reads FQNEAQ (reference sequence). This CDR3 is CASSLAVSPGYTF. CDR3 DNA: TGTGCCAGCAGCTTAGCGGTCAGTCCCGGCTACACCTTC. Looking up the rest from reference TRBV7-9 and TRBJ1-2 gives the full variable domain: DTGVSQNPRHKITKRGQNVTFRCDPISEHNRLYWYRQTLGQGPEFLTYFQNEAQLEKSRLLSDRFSAERPKGSFSTLEIQRTEQGDSAMYLCASSLAVSPGYTFGSGTRLTVV.

The sample holds one count of this clone. The rearrangement links TRBV7-2 to TRBJ2-7; TRBD2 agrees at 8 bases. Germline CDR1 is SGHTA and CDR2 is FQGNSA. V lost 5 bases and J lost 8; bases outside the gene matches: 14. This CDR3 has 15 amino acids. In DNA form, the CDR3 reads TGTGCCAGCAGCCTAGACGGGACTAGACTACGCCAGCAGTACTTC. Protein product: CASSLDGTRLRQQYF.

The V gene is TRBV7-2, the J gene TRBJ2-4, with TRBD2 matching over 8 bases. CDR1 SGHTA and CDR2 FQGNSA come from the germline V gene. Germline trimming cut 2 bases from V and 0 bases from J; bases unmatched to any gene: 6. The CDR3 runs to 17 residues. The CDR3 sequence is CASSLRASGLAKNIQYF. DNA for the CDR3: TGTGCCAGCAGCTTAAGGGCTAGCGGGCTAGCCAAAAACATTCAGTACTTC. The variable domain in full, completed from reference TRBV7-2 and TRBJ2-4, reads GAGVSQSPSNKVTEKGKDVELRCDPISGHTALYWYRQSLGQGLEFLIYFQGNSAPDKSGLPSDRFSAERTGGSVSTLTIQRTQQEDSAVYLCASSLRASGLAKNIQYFGAGTRLSVL.

This clone was seen only once. The chain joins TRBV6-5 to TRBJ1-1; D call uncertain. Trimming took 6 bases from V and 0 from J, leaving 8 bases between them. Germline CDR1 is MNHEY and CDR2 is SVGAGI. The CDR3 is 13 amino acids. CDR3 nucleotide sequence: TGTGCCAGCAGCCGCAATTTGAACACTGAAGCTTTCTTT. Its translation is CASSRNLNTEAFF.

The rearrangement links TRBV7-3 to TRBJ2-7; 7 bases map to TRBD1. This CDR3 is 13 amino acids long. Germline V gene sequence: CDR1 SGHTA, CDR2 FQGTGA. With 8 bases clipped from V and 5 bases from J, the junction kept 9 bases outside the gene matches. The CDR3 coding sequence is TGTGCCAGCGCACCTACAACAGGGGACGAGCAGTACTTC. The encoded protein is CASAPTTGDEQYF.

V and J are TRBV5-1 and TRBJ2-7, with D hard to call. V was shortened by 0 bases and J by 2 bases, with 6 bases between the two germline ends. Germline-derived CDR1 and CDR2 are SGHRS and YFSETQ. There are 13 residues in the CDR3. The CDR3 nucleotides are TGCGCCAGCAGCTTGGCTGACACCTACGAGCAGTACTTC. This gives the protein CASSLADTYEQYF.

CDR3 DNA: TGTGCCAGCAGCTATCAGGGATCAGATACGCAGTATTTT. Encoded protein: CASSYQGSDTQYF. The chain has TRBV7-2 and TRBJ2-3; possibly TRBD1 for D (5 bases). Between the trimmed V and J ends, which lost 4 bases and 4 bases, there was a span of 9 bases. The CDR3 runs to 13 residues. CDR1 and CDR2 from the germline V gene are SGHTA and FQGNSA.

The rearrangement links TRBV7-8 to TRBJ1-5; D is possibly TRBD1 (6 bases). Trimming removed 3 bases from V and 1 base from J, with 16 bases in between. Germline V gene data show CDR1 as SGHVS and CDR2 as FQNEAQ. The CDR3 runs to 17 residues. CDR3 nucleotides: TGTGCCAGCAGCTTGGGGATACAGGGTCCCAGCAATCAGCCCCAGCATTTT. It yields the protein CASSLGIQGPSNQPQHF.

The chain couples TRBV27 to TRBJ1-2; 7 nucleotides agree with TRBD1. CDR3 length: 14 amino acids. J gave up 4 bases and V 4 bases, and 6 bases lay outside the gene matches. The germline CDR1 and CDR2 sequences are MNHEY and SMNVEV (reference sequence). The CDR3 region is CASSSRQGGYGYTF. In DNA, the CDR3 is TGTGCCAGCAGTTCTAGACAGGGCGGCTATGGCTACACCTTC.

The genes are TRBV9 and TRBJ2-5, with D hard to call. Deletions cut 1 base from V and 1 base from J, with 11 bases between. In germline, CDR1 is SGDLS, CDR2 YYNGEE. CDR3 length: 15 amino acids. The DNA of the CDR3 is TGTGCCAGCAGCGTAACTCCAGCGACCCAAGAGACCCAGTACTTC. The encoded protein is CASSVTPATQETQYF.

The chain links TRBV5-1 to TRBJ2-2, with 14 bases that match TRBD2. Germline CDR1 and CDR2: SGHRS and YFSETQ. The CDR3 runs to 16 residues. The V segment lost 4 bases and the J segment 7 bases; nucleotides outside the gene matches: 6. CDR3 loop: CASSPGLAGVGGELFF. DNA of the CDR3: TGCGCCAGCAGCCCGGGACTAGCGGGGGTCGGCGGGGAGCTGTTTTTT.

The chain links TRBV6-1 to TRBJ2-1, with D tentatively TRBD1 (6 bases). The CDR3 is 13 residues long. The V end was cut by 6 bases, the J end by 7 bases, with 13 bases between. Germline values: CDR1 MNHNS, CDR2 SASEGT. The CDR3, as DNA: TGTGCCAGCAGGATGAACAGGGAGAATGAGCAGTTCTTC. It codes for CASRMNRENEQFF.